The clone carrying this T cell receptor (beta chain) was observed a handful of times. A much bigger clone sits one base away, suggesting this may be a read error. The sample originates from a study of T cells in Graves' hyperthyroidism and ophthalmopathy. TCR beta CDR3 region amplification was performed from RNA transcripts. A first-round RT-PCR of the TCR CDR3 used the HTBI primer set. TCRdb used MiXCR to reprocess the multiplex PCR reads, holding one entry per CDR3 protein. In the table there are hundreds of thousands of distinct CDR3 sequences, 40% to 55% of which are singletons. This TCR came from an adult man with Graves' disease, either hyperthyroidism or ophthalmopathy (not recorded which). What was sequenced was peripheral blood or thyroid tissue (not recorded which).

The CDR3 protein is CAGSPYGEQYF. CDR3 in DNA: TGTGCCGGCAGCCCCTACGGCGAGCAGTACTTC. V and J are TRBV7-2 and TRBJ2-7; no clear D gene. Germline V gene data show CDR1 as SGHTA and CDR2 as FQGNSA. This CDR3 spans 11 amino acids.